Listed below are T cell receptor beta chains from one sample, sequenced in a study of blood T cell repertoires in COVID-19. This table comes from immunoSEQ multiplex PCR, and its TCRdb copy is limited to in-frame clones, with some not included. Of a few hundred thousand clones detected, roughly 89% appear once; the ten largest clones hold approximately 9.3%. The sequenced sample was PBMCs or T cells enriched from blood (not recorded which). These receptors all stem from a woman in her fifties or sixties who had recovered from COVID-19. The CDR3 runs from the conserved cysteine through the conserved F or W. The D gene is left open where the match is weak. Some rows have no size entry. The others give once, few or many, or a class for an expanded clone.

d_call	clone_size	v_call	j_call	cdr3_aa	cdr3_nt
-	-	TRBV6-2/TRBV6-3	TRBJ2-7	CASSGGSRAYEQYF	TGTGCCAGCAGTGGGGGGTCCCGCGCCTACGAGCAGTACTTC
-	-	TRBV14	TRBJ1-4	CASSQGDRPNEKLFF	TGTGCCAGCAGCCAGGGAGACAGGCCAAATGAAAAACTGTTTTTT
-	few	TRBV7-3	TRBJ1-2	CASSPTQGLNYGYTF	TGTGCCAGCAGCCCTACTCAGGGGTTGAACTATGGCTACACCTTC
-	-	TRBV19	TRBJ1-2	CASSSTSKNFYGYTF	TGTGCCAGTAGTAGCACGTCTAAAAACTTCTATGGCTACACCTTC
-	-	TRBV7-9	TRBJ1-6	CASSLRGVSDSPLHF	TGTGCCAGCAGCTTAAGGGGCGTGTCTGATTCACCCCTCCACTTT
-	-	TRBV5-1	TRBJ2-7	CASSGYRDEQYF	TGCGCCAGCAGCGGTTACCGGGACGAGCAGTACTTC
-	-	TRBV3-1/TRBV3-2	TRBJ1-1	CASSQSGRSVEAFF	TGTGCCAGCAGCCAAAGCGGCAGGTCGGTAGAAGCTTTCTTT
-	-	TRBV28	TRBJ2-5	CASSPGMEIQETQYF	TGTGCCAGCAGTCCGGGAATGGAAATTCAAGAGACCCAGTACTTC
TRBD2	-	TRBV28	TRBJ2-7	CASREMRGSNEKYF	TGTGCCAGCAGGGAAATGCGGGGGAGCAACGAGAAGTACTTC
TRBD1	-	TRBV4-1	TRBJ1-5	CASSQEPGTGPQPQHF	TGCGCCAGCAGCCAGGAACCCGGGACAGGGCCTCAGCCCCAGCATTTT
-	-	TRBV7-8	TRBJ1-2	CASSQDSYLVSGGYTF	TGTGCCAGCAGCCAGGACAGTTACCTTGTTTCCGGCGGCTACACCTTC
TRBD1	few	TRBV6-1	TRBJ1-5	CASSALRDRGFQPQHF	TGTGCCAGCAGTGCCCTCCGGGACAGGGGATTTCAGCCCCAGCATTTT
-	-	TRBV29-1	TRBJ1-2	CSVGDRTTWYDYGYTF	TGCAGCGTTGGGGACCGGACTACCTGGTACGACTATGGCTACACCTTC